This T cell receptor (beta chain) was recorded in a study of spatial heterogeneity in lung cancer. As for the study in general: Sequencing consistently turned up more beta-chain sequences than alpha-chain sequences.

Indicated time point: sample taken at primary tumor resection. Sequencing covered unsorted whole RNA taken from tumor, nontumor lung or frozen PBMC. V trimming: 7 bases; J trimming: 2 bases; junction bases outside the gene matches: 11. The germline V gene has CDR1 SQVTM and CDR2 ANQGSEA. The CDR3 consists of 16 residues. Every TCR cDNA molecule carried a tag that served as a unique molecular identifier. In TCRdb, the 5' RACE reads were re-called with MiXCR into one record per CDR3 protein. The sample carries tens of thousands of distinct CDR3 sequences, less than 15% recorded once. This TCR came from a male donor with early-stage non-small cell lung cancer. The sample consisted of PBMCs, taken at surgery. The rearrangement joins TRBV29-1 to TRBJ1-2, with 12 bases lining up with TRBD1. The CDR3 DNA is TGCAGCGCCATACCCGGGACAGGGGGCGCAAACTATGGCTACACCTTC. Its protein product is CSAIPGTGGANYGYTF.